This is a list of T cell receptor beta chains from one sample in a study of response to subunit inactivated influenza vaccine. MiXCR, run by TCRdb on the RT-PCR reads, gives a single entry per CDR3 protein. The data contain about 700,000 distinct CDR3 sequences, around 14% of them singletons. Source: PBMCs from blood, taken 11 to 12 days after vaccination. These receptors were collected from a man aged 45 to 65 who received an inactivated influenza vaccine. Each CDR3 is given with its conserved first and last residue. Each record gives: V gene, J gene, CDR3 protein.

V gene: TRBV7-2; J gene: TRBJ1-2; CDR3 protein: CASSLLGQGPSYGYTF
V gene: TRBV7-2; J gene: TRBJ2-1; CDR3 protein: CASSLVASGDNEQFF
V gene: TRBV12-3/TRBV12-4; J gene: TRBJ2-5; CDR3 protein: CASRRGTSRETQYF
V gene: TRBV29-1; J gene: TRBJ2-5; CDR3 protein: CSVTGQGNIVETQYF
V gene: TRBV4-2; J gene: TRBJ1-1; CDR3 protein: CASSQNRANTEAFF
V gene: TRBV9; J gene: TRBJ2-7; CDR3 protein: CASSLSTSPFEQYF
V gene: TRBV7-8; J gene: TRBJ2-1; CDR3 protein: CASSPRLLAGFSEQFF
V gene: TRBV5-1; J gene: TRBJ2-1; CDR3 protein: CASSLRPSDNEQFF
V gene: TRBV7-9; J gene: TRBJ2-1; CDR3 protein: CASSLAQGVFYNEQFF
V gene: TRBV29-1; J gene: TRBJ2-1; CDR3 protein: CSGGISGDNEQFF
V gene: TRBV5-1; J gene: TRBJ2-5; CDR3 protein: CASSPGTAFQETQYF
V gene: TRBV6-1; J gene: TRBJ2-5; CDR3 protein: CASSEGLAGPQETQYF
V gene: TRBV25-1; J gene: TRBJ2-2; CDR3 protein: CASSEYVWGTGELFF
V gene: TRBV6-5; J gene: TRBJ2-1; CDR3 protein: CASSYSVSSGGAYNEQFF
V gene: TRBV6-5; J gene: TRBJ1-4; CDR3 protein: CASSYNGGGEKLFF
V gene: TRBV29-1; J gene: TRBJ2-7; CDR3 protein: CSGIVGGRRSYEQYF
V gene: TRBV20-1; J gene: TRBJ2-7; CDR3 protein: CSARDLARGNEQYF
V gene: TRBV27; J gene: TRBJ2-3; CDR3 protein: CASSKVVTSTDTQYF
V gene: TRBV7-2; J gene: TRBJ2-7; CDR3 protein: CASSMTGGWEQYF
V gene: TRBV7-9; J gene: TRBJ2-1; CDR3 protein: CASSSSGGNEQFF
V gene: TRBV2; J gene: TRBJ1-6; CDR3 protein: CASSEARITNSPLHF
V gene: TRBV20-1; J gene: TRBJ1-4; CDR3 protein: CSARLGDKEKLFF
V gene: TRBV10-3; J gene: TRBJ1-6; CDR3 protein: CAIGVDRGRAGSYNSPLHF
V gene: TRBV18; J gene: TRBJ2-5; CDR3 protein: CASSPSGETQYF
V gene: TRBV7-2; J gene: TRBJ2-3; CDR3 protein: CASSLNRGADTQYF
V gene: TRBV6-2/TRBV6-3; J gene: TRBJ2-1; CDR3 protein: CASSFRSTHPPNNEQFF
V gene: TRBV10-1; J gene: TRBJ2-3; CDR3 protein: CASSERTASTDTQYF
V gene: TRBV6-1; J gene: TRBJ1-4; CDR3 protein: CASSEKTTVNEKLFF
V gene: TRBV5-4; J gene: TRBJ2-3; CDR3 protein: CASSKDRVYTDTQYF
V gene: TRBV7-2; J gene: TRBJ2-1; CDR3 protein: CASSFALLLSSWSYNEQFF
V gene: TRBV29-1; J gene: TRBJ2-7; CDR3 protein: CSAEGTGRYEQYF
V gene: TRBV30; J gene: TRBJ2-7; CDR3 protein: CAWRGRAYEQYF
V gene: TRBV6-5; J gene: TRBJ1-2; CDR3 protein: CASSSPKGRGYTF
V gene: TRBV27; J gene: TRBJ2-1; CDR3 protein: CASSLLAGGPSNYNEQFF
V gene: TRBV7-2; J gene: TRBJ2-2; CDR3 protein: CASSFPGWPGELFF
V gene: TRBV7-2; J gene: TRBJ1-4; CDR3 protein: CASSLVFRGGGEKLFF
V gene: TRBV2; J gene: TRBJ2-3; CDR3 protein: CASSERVGADTQYF
V gene: TRBV7-9; J gene: TRBJ1-4; CDR3 protein: CASSPRNEKLFF
V gene: TRBV12-3/TRBV12-4; J gene: TRBJ2-1; CDR3 protein: CASSRGTAYNEQFF
V gene: TRBV5-5; J gene: TRBJ1-1; CDR3 protein: CASRWPGAVDAEAFF
V gene: TRBV6-1; J gene: TRBJ2-3; CDR3 protein: CASSRGGSTDTQYF
V gene: TRBV29-1; J gene: TRBJ2-2; CDR3 protein: CSASGGRHLTNTGELFF
V gene: TRBV28; J gene: TRBJ2-7; CDR3 protein: CASSLQGTEQYF
V gene: TRBV2; J gene: TRBJ2-7; CDR3 protein: CASGEYEQYF
V gene: TRBV6-2/TRBV6-3; J gene: TRBJ2-1; CDR3 protein: CASSYYPTVGFRSNEQFF
V gene: TRBV7-2; J gene: TRBJ2-1; CDR3 protein: CASSLPRDRDNEQFF
V gene: TRBV27; J gene: TRBJ1-5; CDR3 protein: CASGRREPQHF
V gene: TRBV27; J gene: TRBJ1-4; CDR3 protein: CASGGDSTNEKLFF
V gene: TRBV5-4; J gene: TRBJ1-5; CDR3 protein: CASSITAGGASNQPQHF
V gene: TRBV12-3/TRBV12-4; J gene: TRBJ2-1; CDR3 protein: CASRGGAGAYNEQFF
V gene: TRBV4-2; J gene: TRBJ2-1; CDR3 protein: CASSPPSGSNFAEQFF
V gene: TRBV7-9; J gene: TRBJ2-1; CDR3 protein: CASSFALAGGRFF
V gene: TRBV5-1; J gene: TRBJ1-6; CDR3 protein: CASSLASHNSPLHF